This T cell receptor beta chain stems from a study of T cell responses to AZD1222 COVID-19 vaccine. Notes on the study in general: Vaccine-related CD4 TCRs covered spike, predominating at 160-218 and 743-854. There were repertoire samples only from the period after the peak T cell response.

Method: immunoSEQ multiplex PCR; TCRdb's copy keeps in-frame clones and lacks some. The sample records 150,000 to 200,000 clones, approximately 94% being singletons. As regards this clone: The antigen remains undetermined.

The sequence came from an adult in good health. Sequenced material: peripheral blood, taken on day 0 of AZD1222 vaccination.

The CDR3 region is CASSRDRVGQPQHF. The CDR3 bases are TGTGCCAGCAGCCGGGACAGGGTGGGACAGCCCCAGCATTTT. The rearrangement uses TRBV5-4 and TRBJ1-5, with 9 bases fitting TRBD1. The CDR3 consists of 14 residues. Germline V lookup: CDR1 SGHNT, CDR2 YYREEE (reference sequence). The trim removed 4 bases at V and 7 bases at J, leaving 6 bases unmatched.